This section outlines one T cell receptor (beta chain) sequence together with its context. Antigen specificity is unknown. In the PCR, 60 Vbeta and 13 Jbeta primers were used. Method: immunoSEQ multiplex PCR; TCRdb's copy keeps in-frame clones and lacks some. The sample carries some 200,000 clones, about 86% recorded once. The ends lost 2 bases at V and 7 bases at J; junction bases unmatched: 8. Per germline, CDR1 ENHRY and CDR2 SYGVKD. This CDR3 region has 14 residues. The data derive from a study of cytomegalovirus exposure and HLA in healthy donors. Study-level results: Common viral pathogens seemed, in a later analysis, to connect with several of the most significant clusters. A later analysis showed TCR association rates differing by HLA locus, peaking at DRB1 and lowest at HLA-C.

The chain links TRBV10-3 to TRBJ2-7; 7 nucleotides match TRBD2. The sequencing input was PBMCs. This receptor was identified in a woman in her thirties in good health and CMV-seronegative. The CDR3 loop is CAISERRESGEQYF. CDR3 coding DNA: TGTGCCATCAGTGAGCGGCGGGAGTCAGGGGAGCAGTACTTC.